These T cell receptor beta chains were read from a single sample in a study of blood T cell repertoires in COVID-19. Profiling relied on immunoSEQ multiplex PCR, and the TCRdb table lists in-frame clones only, not all of them. The sample lists around 250,000 clones, roughly 83% occurring once. Sequences were obtained from peripheral blood. Receptor source: a woman older than 75 with COVID-19, enrolled during active disease. Both conserved end residues are part of each CDR3. A D gene is named only where the DNA matches it firmly.

V gene	J gene	D gene	CDR3 protein	CDR3 DNA
TRBV10-3	TRBJ2-2	NA	CAIRSGDPATNTGELFF	TGTGCCATCAGGTCGGGGGACCCCGCCACGAACACCGGGGAGCTGTTTTTT
TRBV2	TRBJ1-5	TRBD1	CASSTGGAGQPQHF	TGTGCCAGCTCTACAGGGGGCGCGGGGCAGCCCCAGCATTTT
TRBV28	TRBJ1-3	NA	CASSPSTGASGNTIYF	TGTGCCAGCAGCCCCTCCACAGGCGCCTCTGGAAACACCATATATTTT
TRBV6-5	TRBJ1-5	NA	CASSRQGDNQPQHF	TGTGCCAGCAGTCGACAAGGGGACAATCAGCCCCAGCATTTT
TRBV13	TRBJ2-2	TRBD2	CASSPGLAGGPRGTGELFF	TGTGCCAGCAGCCCGGGGCTAGCGGGGGGGCCTCGGGGCACCGGGGAGCTGTTTTTT
TRBV3-1/TRBV3-2	TRBJ2-1	TRBD2	CASSRSQGAGDFF	TGTGCCAGCAGCCGCTCACAAGGAGCGGGGGACTTCTTC
TRBV29-1	TRBJ2-5	NA	CSVANRVQETQYF	TGCAGCGTTGCAAACAGGGTACAAGAGACCCAGTACTTC
TRBV5-1	TRBJ2-3	TRBD2	CASSLGSGGTDTQYF	TGCGCCAGCAGCTTAGGTAGCGGGGGGACAGATACGCAGTATTTT
TRBV5-1	TRBJ1-5	NA	CASSPGGGSPSAQHF	TGCGCCAGCAGTCCGGGGGGTGGGAGTCCGTCAGCCCAGCATTTT
TRBV28	TRBJ2-1	TRBD2	CATSGTSGGSSYNEQFF	TGTGCCACCTCCGGGACTAGCGGGGGCAGCTCCTACAATGAGCAGTTCTTC
TRBV6-5	TRBJ1-5	NA	CASSSRQPSNQPQHF	TGTGCCAGCAGCTCTCGACAGCCCAGCAATCAGCCCCAGCATTTT
TRBV2	TRBJ1-3	NA	CASDPGGSGNTIYF	TGTGCCAGCGACCCGGGGGGCTCTGGAAACACCATATATTTT
TRBV2	TRBJ1-5	TRBD1	CASKGQAFNQPQHF	TGTGCCAGCAAAGGACAGGCCTTTAATCAGCCCCAGCATTTT
TRBV9	TRBJ2-3	TRBD2	CASSVHPIGGGTTDTQYF	TGTGCCAGCAGCGTACACCCCATCGGGGGGGGGACTACAGATACGCAGTATTTT
TRBV12-3/TRBV12-4	TRBJ2-2	NA	CASGRQAYGELFF	TGTGCCAGCGGAAGACAGGCATACGGGGAGCTGTTTTTT
TRBV7-2	TRBJ2-2	TRBD2	CASSPRGGGGTGELFF	TGTGCCAGCAGCCCTCGGGGGGGCGGGGGTACCGGGGAGCTGTTTTTT
TRBV3-1/TRBV3-2	TRBJ1-2	TRBD1	CASSQRQGGDGYTF	TGTGCCAGCAGCCAAAGACAAGGGGGCGATGGCTACACCTTC